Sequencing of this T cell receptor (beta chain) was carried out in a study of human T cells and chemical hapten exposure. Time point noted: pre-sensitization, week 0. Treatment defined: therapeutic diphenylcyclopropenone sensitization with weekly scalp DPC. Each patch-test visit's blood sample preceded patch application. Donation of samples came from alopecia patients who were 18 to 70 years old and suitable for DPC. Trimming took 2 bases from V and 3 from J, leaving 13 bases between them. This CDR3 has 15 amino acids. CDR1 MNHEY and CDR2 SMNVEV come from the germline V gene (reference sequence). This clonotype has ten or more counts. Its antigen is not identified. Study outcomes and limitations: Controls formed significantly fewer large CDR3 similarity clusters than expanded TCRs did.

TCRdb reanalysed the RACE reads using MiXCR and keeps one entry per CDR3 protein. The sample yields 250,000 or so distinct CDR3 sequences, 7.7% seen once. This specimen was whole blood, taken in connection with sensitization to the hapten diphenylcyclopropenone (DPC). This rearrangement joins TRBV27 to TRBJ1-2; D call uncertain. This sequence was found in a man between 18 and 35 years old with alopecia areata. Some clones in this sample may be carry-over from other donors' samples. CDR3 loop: CASSLSGGVDYGYTF. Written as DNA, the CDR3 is TGTGCCAGCAGTTTAAGCGGTGGGGTGGACTATGGCTACACCTTC.